A few counts support the clone carrying this T cell receptor beta chain. This entry is derived from a study of T cells after yellow fever vaccination. The wider study: Preparation of fractions with low cell numbers was performed using SMART-Seq v4 Ultra Low Input.

The CDR3 is 13 amino acids. V was clipped by 8 bases and J by 0 bases, with 10 bases between them. Germline V gene sequence: CDR1 LNHDA, CDR2 SQIVND (reference sequence). MiXCR, run by TCRdb on the 5' RACE reads, gives a single entry per CDR3 protein. The data contain fewer than 500,000 distinct CDR3 sequences, 18% of them singletons. V and J are TRBV19 and TRBJ1-1, with D tentatively TRBD1 (5 bases). Source: PBMCs, taken before the yellow fever booster vaccination. The receptor was isolated from a man aged 18 to 35 who received the YFV17D yellow fever vaccine. The CDR3 spells CASFGHLNTEAFF. CDR3 nucleotides: TGTGCCAGTTTCGGACATTTGAACACTGAAGCTTTCTTT.